These T cell receptor beta chains were read from a single sample in a study of T cell responses to AZD1222 COVID-19 vaccine. The repertoire was sequenced with immunoSEQ multiplex PCR; TCRdb's copy has only in-frame clones and lacks some. The data hold approximately 140,000 clones, with over 90% observed a single time. This specimen consisted of peripheral blood, obtained on day 0 of AZD1222 vaccination. The receptors were gathered from an adult in good health. Each CDR3 is given with its conserved first and last residue. A D gene is named only where the DNA matches it firmly. Clone size, where shown, is once, few, many, or a class for clones that have expanded.

abundance: .
j_gene: TRBJ1-2
v_gene: TRBV15
d_gene: .
CDR3aa: CATSREHLPTYGYTF
CDR3nt: TGTGCCACCAGCAGAGAGCACCTTCCCACCTATGGCTACACCTTC

abundance: .
j_gene: TRBJ2-6
v_gene: TRBV7-2
d_gene: TRBD1
CDR3aa: CASSFRGPGANVLTF
CDR3nt: TGTGCCAGCAGCTTCAGGGGGCCTGGGGCCAACGTCCTGACTTTC

abundance: .
j_gene: TRBJ1-1
v_gene: TRBV7-2
d_gene: .
CDR3aa: CASSRETGFEAFF
CDR3nt: TGTGCCAGCAGTCGGGAGACTGGTTTTGAAGCTTTCTTT

abundance: .
j_gene: TRBJ2-2
v_gene: TRBV28
d_gene: .
CDR3aa: CASSLLPRGLSDTGELFF
CDR3nt: TGTGCCAGCAGTTTACTCCCCAGGGGACTATCGGACACCGGGGAGCTGTTTTTT

abundance: .
j_gene: TRBJ2-2
v_gene: TRBV21-1
d_gene: .
CDR3aa: CASSNTNRYKQGDTGELFF
CDR3nt: TGTGCCAGCAGCAATACTAACAGGTACAAACAGGGGGACACCGGGGAGCTGTTTTTT

abundance: .
j_gene: TRBJ2-1
v_gene: TRBV2
d_gene: .
CDR3aa: CAGEGNEQFF
CDR3nt: TGTGCCGGGGAAGGCAATGAGCAGTTCTTC

abundance: once
j_gene: TRBJ2-5
v_gene: TRBV9
d_gene: .
CDR3aa: CASTLGGAVGETQYF
CDR3nt: TGTGCCAGCACCCTAGGAGGGGCTGTAGGAGAGACCCAGTACTTC

abundance: .
j_gene: TRBJ2-7
v_gene: TRBV30
d_gene: TRBD1
CDR3aa: CAWSVPLARDRLYF
CDR3nt: TGTGCCTGGAGTGTACCTCTCGCCCGGGACAGGCTTTACTTC

abundance: .
j_gene: TRBJ1-3
v_gene: TRBV28
d_gene: .
CDR3aa: CASITPGGRVQGGNTIYF
CDR3nt: TGTGCCAGCATCACACCCGGAGGAAGGGTACAAGGTGGAAACACCATATATTTT

abundance: .
j_gene: TRBJ1-1
v_gene: TRBV6-2/TRBV6-3
d_gene: .
CDR3aa: CASSYSELNTEAFF
CDR3nt: TGTGCCAGCAGTTACAGCGAACTGAACACTGAAGCTTTCTTT

abundance: .
j_gene: TRBJ1-2
v_gene: TRBV15
d_gene: .
CDR3aa: CATSRVLAGTASGYTF
CDR3nt: TGTGCCACCAGCAGAGTTCTGGCCGGGACGGCCAGCGGCTACACCTTC

abundance: .
j_gene: TRBJ1-2
v_gene: TRBV14
d_gene: TRBD1
CDR3aa: CASSHGGKGAVYGYTF
CDR3nt: TGTGCCAGCAGCCACGGAGGGAAGGGGGCGGTCTATGGCTACACCTTC

abundance: .
j_gene: TRBJ2-3
v_gene: TRBV27
d_gene: .
CDR3aa: CASSSGRLGSLASTQYF
CDR3nt: TGTGCCAGCAGTTCCGGACGACTAGGCTCCCTGGCAAGTACGCAGTATTTT

abundance: .
j_gene: TRBJ2-6
v_gene: TRBV28
d_gene: .
CDR3aa: CASSSHLRAGSTSSGANVLTF
CDR3nt: TGTGCCAGCAGCTCACACTTACGGGCAGGGTCCACGAGCTCTGGGGCCAACGTCCTGACTTTC

abundance: .
j_gene: TRBJ1-1
v_gene: TRBV5-4
d_gene: .
CDR3aa: CASSLAPGNTEAFF
CDR3nt: TGTGCCAGCAGCTTGGCCCCAGGGAACACTGAAGCTTTCTTT

abundance: .
j_gene: TRBJ2-7
v_gene: TRBV6-5
d_gene: .
CDR3aa: CASSLEQGPSYEQYF
CDR3nt: TGTGCCAGCAGCTTAGAACAGGGCCCTTCGTACGAGCAGTACTTC

abundance: .
j_gene: TRBJ1-1
v_gene: TRBV3-1/TRBV3-2
d_gene: .
CDR3aa: CASSPHAGNTEAFF
CDR3nt: TGTGCCAGCAGCCCCCACGCGGGGAACACTGAAGCTTTCTTT

abundance: .
j_gene: TRBJ1-2
v_gene: TRBV6-5
d_gene: .
CDR3aa: CASSYSSLRNGYTF
CDR3nt: TGTGCCAGCAGTTACTCGAGTCTAAGGAATGGCTACACCTTC

abundance: .
j_gene: TRBJ2-7
v_gene: TRBV9
d_gene: .
CDR3aa: CASNLAGGSYEQYF
CDR3nt: TGTGCCAGCAACCTGGCGGGCGGCTCCTACGAGCAGTACTTC

abundance: .
j_gene: TRBJ1-1
v_gene: TRBV19
d_gene: .
CDR3aa: CASIRGLYPNTEAFF
CDR3nt: TGTGCCAGTATTCGGGGCCTTTACCCGAACACTGAAGCTTTCTTT

abundance: .
j_gene: TRBJ2-5
v_gene: TRBV5-4
d_gene: TRBD2
CDR3aa: CASSRPSGGNQETQYF
CDR3nt: TGTGCCAGCAGCCGACCTAGCGGGGGAAACCAAGAGACCCAGTACTTC

abundance: .
j_gene: TRBJ2-1
v_gene: TRBV5-4
d_gene: .
CDR3aa: CASSFPRGRNNEQFF
CDR3nt: TGTGCCAGCAGCTTTCCCAGGGGCCGAAACAATGAGCAGTTCTTC

abundance: .
j_gene: TRBJ2-4
v_gene: TRBV4-2
d_gene: .
CDR3aa: CASSQEGSGLGTKNIQYF
CDR3nt: TGTGCCAGCAGCCAAGAGGGAAGCGGCTTAGGAACCAAAAACATTCAGTACTTC

abundance: once
j_gene: TRBJ1-1
v_gene: TRBV6-4
d_gene: .
CDR3aa: CASSVRENTEAFF
CDR3nt: TGTGCCAGCAGTGTAAGAGAGAACACTGAAGCTTTCTTT

abundance: .
j_gene: TRBJ1-3
v_gene: TRBV5-4
d_gene: TRBD1
CDR3aa: CASSLSQGAMVGNTIYF
CDR3nt: TGTGCCAGCAGCTTGTCGCAGGGGGCGATGGTCGGAAACACCATATATTTT

abundance: .
j_gene: TRBJ2-2
v_gene: TRBV5-4
d_gene: .
CDR3aa: CASSGRGKVGELFF
CDR3nt: TGTGCCAGCAGCGGCCGAGGGAAGGTGGGGGAGCTGTTTTTT